This is a list of T cell receptor beta chains from one sample in a study of Tregs in tolerant kidney transplant recipients. TCRdb's copy holds only in-frame clones and misses some; the assay was immunoSEQ multiplex PCR. The repertoire holds 60,000 to 95,000 clones, with less than 98% as singletons. The sequences come from CD4+ T cells from blood, collected before the transplant. The origin of the receptors is a human donor who received a combined kidney and bone marrow transplant. CDR3s leave out the opening cysteine and the closing phenylalanine or tryptophan.

v_call | cdr3_aa
TRBV5-1 | ASSTPGQLYEQY
TRBV5-6 | ASIEYGGGAPTDTQY
TRBV7-9 | ASTRQQVPYGYT
TRBV5-1 | ASSLSGHSAGNTIY
TRBV5-1 | ASRDFGHSGANVLT
TRBV5-4 | ASCRDSYCYEQY
TRBV19 | ASSMADRVHYGYT
TRBV2 | ASRLQGKVYGYT
TRBV5-1 | ASSLGGQGADTQY
TRBV30 | ARSGGLKNNEQF
TRBV4-3 | ASSHGGQGVGYEQF
TRBV27 | ATRPGRSREKLF
TRBV6-5 | ASSYDRTSGSYEQY
TRBV7-2 | ASSPDGGRTEAF
TRBV4-1 | ASSRPASGVAGELF
TRBV7-2 | ASSLEASPYNEQF
TRBV11-3 | ASSSGISVDNEQF
TRBV28 | ATYLGTGYGYT
TRBV28 | ASSLQGGDSRAQH
TRBV4-2 | ASSPTRGLETQY
TRBV6-1 | ASRMDSGGYNEQF
TRBV6-6 | ASSYPTQGNYGYT